A selection of T cell receptor beta chains follows, all from one sample in a study of blood T cell repertoires in COVID-19. Sequencing used immunoSEQ multiplex PCR; TCRdb keeps in-frame clones, though not all of them. This repertoire shows about 250,000 clones, more than 75% found once; its top ten account for 1.5% to 2%. The sequencing input was peripheral blood. The receptors stem from a woman aged 55-69 years who had recovered from COVID-19. Each CDR3 is given without its conserved first and last residue. Clone size is not always given. Where it is, it says once, few, many or a class for expanded clones.

size: -
V: TRBV6-6
J: TRBJ2-3
CDR3: ASSYVTGVSDTQY

size: -
V: TRBV19
J: TRBJ1-5
CDR3: ASSTNRQGAMSNQPQH

size: -
V: TRBV27
J: TRBJ2-3
CDR3: ASSLQVADTQY

size: -
V: TRBV27
J: TRBJ1-1
CDR3: ASSNRGQEAF

size: -
V: TRBV7-2
J: TRBJ2-3
CDR3: ASSQEQGSTDTQY

size: few
V: TRBV28
J: TRBJ2-1
CDR3: ASSLGQNPYNEQF

size: -
V: TRBV9
J: TRBJ2-7
CDR3: ASSVLSGGNYEQY

size: -
V: TRBV10-1
J: TRBJ2-7
CDR3: ATLPPGTVSYEQY

size: -
V: TRBV5-1
J: TRBJ2-3
CDR3: ASSFSTGGTDTQY

size: -
V: TRBV29-1
J: TRBJ1-1
CDR3: IRTEAF

size: -
V: TRBV5-1
J: TRBJ2-7
CDR3: ASSIGQGQFQY

size: -
V: TRBV19
J: TRBJ2-2
CDR3: ASRTGVRLNTGELF

size: -
V: TRBV3-1/TRBV3-2
J: TRBJ2-4
CDR3: ASSPELAGAKNIQY

size: -
V: TRBV2
J: TRBJ1-6
CDR3: ASGREGADSPLH

size: -
V: TRBV1
J: TRBJ1-5
CDR3: TVRQVIPQH

size: once
V: TRBV27
J: TRBJ2-7
CDR3: ASSISRAGSYEQY

size: -
V: TRBV4-1
J: TRBJ1-6
CDR3: ASSQLGQGANNSPLH

size: -
V: TRBV3-1/TRBV3-2
J: TRBJ1-2
CDR3: ASSHAGWRSYT

size: few
V: TRBV28
J: TRBJ1-4
CDR3: ASSPGGALEKLF

size: -
V: TRBV11-2
J: TRBJ1-6
CDR3: ASSLMQGKNSPLH

size: -
V: TRBV5-1
J: TRBJ2-3
CDR3: ASSLNAADTQY

size: -
V: TRBV13
J: TRBJ2-7
CDR3: ASSFFRNLYEQY

size: -
V: TRBV2
J: TRBJ1-2
CDR3: ASSRDRVNYGYT

size: -
V: TRBV28
J: TRBJ1-5
CDR3: ASRGGGQPQH

size: once
V: TRBV9
J: TRBJ2-1
CDR3: ASSVAGARYNEQF

size: -
V: TRBV5-1
J: TRBJ2-1
CDR3: ASSFPSGGLYNEQF

size: -
V: TRBV19
J: TRBJ2-3
CDR3: ASSIRSGLAEDTQY

size: -
V: TRBV11-2
J: TRBJ2-1
CDR3: ASSLLGGGPYNEQF

size: -
V: TRBV9
J: TRBJ1-3
CDR3: ASSVRGQDVGNTIY

size: -
V: TRBV7-2
J: TRBJ1-1
CDR3: ASSLARGTEAF

size: once
V: TRBV5-1
J: TRBJ2-7
CDR3: ASSGGLAGNYEQY

size: -
V: TRBV7-8
J: TRBJ1-1
CDR3: ASSLVERNTEAF

size: -
V: TRBV2
J: TRBJ2-2
CDR3: ASSVAGGLTGELF

size: once
V: TRBV3-1/TRBV3-2
J: TRBJ2-3
CDR3: ASSPIRTSGEGDTQY

size: few
V: TRBV24-1
J: TRBJ2-5
CDR3: ATSVTIAGVRGVETQY

size: -
V: TRBV29-1
J: TRBJ1-2
CDR3: SVSPPDGGNYGYT

size: -
V: TRBV29-1
J: TRBJ2-3
CDR3: SVEGQGTDTQY

size: -
V: TRBV5-4
J: TRBJ1-1
CDR3: ASSGQGGLMNTEAF

size: -
V: TRBV7-9
J: TRBJ2-6
CDR3: ASSLTGGSGANVLT

size: few
V: TRBV28
J: TRBJ2-3
CDR3: ASSTPQGAGTDTQY

size: -
V: TRBV7-2
J: TRBJ1-2
CDR3: ASSPSPGQGARDGYT

size: -
V: TRBV15
J: TRBJ2-1
CDR3: ATSRGRLADNRDEQF

size: -
V: TRBV10-2
J: TRBJ2-7
CDR3: ASRSSGGGEQY

size: -
V: TRBV28
J: TRBJ2-7
CDR3: ASTHGSASYEQY

size: -
V: TRBV7-9
J: TRBJ1-5
CDR3: ASSIRGGPQH

size: -
V: TRBV2
J: TRBJ2-7
CDR3: ASSHPTRLEQY

size: -
V: TRBV11-2
J: TRBJ1-1
CDR3: ASSLDQYTEAF

size: -
V: TRBV7-3
J: TRBJ2-3
CDR3: ASSSGYTDTQY

size: -
V: TRBV5-1
J: TRBJ2-5
CDR3: ASSVLTSVSETQY

size: -
V: TRBV6-2/TRBV6-3
J: TRBJ1-1
CDR3: ASSYSHLRQVKTEAF